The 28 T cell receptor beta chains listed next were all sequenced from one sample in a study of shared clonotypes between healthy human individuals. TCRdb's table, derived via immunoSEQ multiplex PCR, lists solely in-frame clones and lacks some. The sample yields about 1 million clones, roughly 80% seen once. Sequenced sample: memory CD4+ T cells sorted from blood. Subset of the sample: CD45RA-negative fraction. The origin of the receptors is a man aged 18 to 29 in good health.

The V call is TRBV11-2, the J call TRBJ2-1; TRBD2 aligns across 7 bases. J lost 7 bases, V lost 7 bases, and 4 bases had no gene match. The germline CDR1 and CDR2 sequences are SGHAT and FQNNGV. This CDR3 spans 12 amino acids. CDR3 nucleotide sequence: TGTGCCAGCAAACCAGCGGGGAATGAGCAGTTCTTC. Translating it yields CASKPAGNEQFF.

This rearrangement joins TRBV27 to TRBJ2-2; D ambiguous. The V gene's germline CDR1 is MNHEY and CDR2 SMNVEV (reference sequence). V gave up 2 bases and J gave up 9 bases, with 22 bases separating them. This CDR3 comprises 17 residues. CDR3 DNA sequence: TGTGCCAGCAGTTTACTAGGCCAAAACCCCACCCGTAGGGAGCTGTTTTTT. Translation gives CASSLLGQNPTRRELFF.

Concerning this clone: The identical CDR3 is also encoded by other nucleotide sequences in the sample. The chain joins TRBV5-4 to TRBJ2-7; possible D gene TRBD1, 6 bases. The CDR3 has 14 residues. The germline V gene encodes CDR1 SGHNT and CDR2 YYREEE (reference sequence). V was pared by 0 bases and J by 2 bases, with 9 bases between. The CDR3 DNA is TGTGCCAGCAGCTTGGGACAGGCGACCTACGAGCAGTACTTC. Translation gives CASSLGQATYEQYF.

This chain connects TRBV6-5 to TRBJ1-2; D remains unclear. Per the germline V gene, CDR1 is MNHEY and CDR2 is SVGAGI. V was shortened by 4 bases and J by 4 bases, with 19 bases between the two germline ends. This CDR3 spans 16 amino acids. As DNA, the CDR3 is TGTGCCAGCAGTTTAGGGCTCCCCGGCGAAGTCTATGGCTACACCTTC. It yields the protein CASSLGLPGEVYGYTF.

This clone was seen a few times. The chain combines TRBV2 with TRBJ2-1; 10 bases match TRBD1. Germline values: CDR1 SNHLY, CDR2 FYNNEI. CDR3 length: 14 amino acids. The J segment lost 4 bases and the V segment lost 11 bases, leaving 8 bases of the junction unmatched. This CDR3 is CASRLDRGYNEQFF. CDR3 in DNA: TGTGCCTCCCGGCTGGACAGGGGGTACAATGAGCAGTTCTTC.

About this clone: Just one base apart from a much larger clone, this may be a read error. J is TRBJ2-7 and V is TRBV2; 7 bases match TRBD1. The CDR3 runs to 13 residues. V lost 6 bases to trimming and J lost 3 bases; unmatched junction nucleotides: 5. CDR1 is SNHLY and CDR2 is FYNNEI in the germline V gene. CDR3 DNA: TGTGCCAGCAGCCGGGACAGCTTCTACGAGCAGTACTTC. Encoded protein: CASSRDSFYEQYF.

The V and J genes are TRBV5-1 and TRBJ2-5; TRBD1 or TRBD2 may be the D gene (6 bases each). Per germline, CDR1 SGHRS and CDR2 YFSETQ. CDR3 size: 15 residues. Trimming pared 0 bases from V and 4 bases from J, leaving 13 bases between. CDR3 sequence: CASSLDPGAGETQYF. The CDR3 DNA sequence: TGCGCCAGCAGCTTGGATCCGGGGGCTGGAGAGACCCAGTACTTC.

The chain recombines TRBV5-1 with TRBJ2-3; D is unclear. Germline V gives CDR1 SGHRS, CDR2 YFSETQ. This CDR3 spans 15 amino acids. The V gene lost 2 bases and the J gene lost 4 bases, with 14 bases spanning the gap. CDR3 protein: CASSLVSRAPDTQYF. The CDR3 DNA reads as TGCGCCAGCAGCTTAGTTTCTAGGGCCCCAGATACGCAGTATTTT.

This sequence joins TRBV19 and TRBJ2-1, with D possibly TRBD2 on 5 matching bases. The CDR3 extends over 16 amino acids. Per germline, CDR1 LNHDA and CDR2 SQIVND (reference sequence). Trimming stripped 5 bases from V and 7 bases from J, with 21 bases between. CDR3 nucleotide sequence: TGTGCCAGTAGTCCCCGGTTAAGGGAGACGGGAAATGAGCAGTTCTTC. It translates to CASSPRLRETGNEQFF.

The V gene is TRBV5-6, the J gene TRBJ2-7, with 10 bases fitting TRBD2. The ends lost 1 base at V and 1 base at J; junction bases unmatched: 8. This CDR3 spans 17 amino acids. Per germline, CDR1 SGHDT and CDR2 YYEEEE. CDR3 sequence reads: CASSLLAPGLASYEQYF. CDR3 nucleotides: TGTGCCAGCAGCTTGTTGGCCCCGGGACTAGCGTCCTACGAGCAGTACTTC. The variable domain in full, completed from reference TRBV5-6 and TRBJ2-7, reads DAGVTQSPTHLIKTRGQQVTLRCSPKSGHDTVSWYQQALGQGPQFIFQYYEEEERQRGNFPDRFSGHQFPNYSSELNVNALLLGDSALYLCASSLLAPGLASYEQYFGPGTRLTVT.

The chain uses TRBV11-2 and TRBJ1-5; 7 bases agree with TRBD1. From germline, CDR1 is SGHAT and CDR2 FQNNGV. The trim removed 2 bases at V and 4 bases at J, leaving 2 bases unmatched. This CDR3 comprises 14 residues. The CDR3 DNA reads TGTGCCAGCAGCTTATGGGACAGAAATCAGCCCCAGCATTTT. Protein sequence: CASSLWDRNQPQHF.

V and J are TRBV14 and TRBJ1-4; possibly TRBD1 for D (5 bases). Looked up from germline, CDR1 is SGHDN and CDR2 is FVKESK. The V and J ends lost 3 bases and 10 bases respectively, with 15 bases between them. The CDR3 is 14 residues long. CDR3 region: CASSHGGGGPKLFF. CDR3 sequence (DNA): TGTGCCAGCAGCCACGGTGGGGGAGGGCCAAAACTGTTTTTT.

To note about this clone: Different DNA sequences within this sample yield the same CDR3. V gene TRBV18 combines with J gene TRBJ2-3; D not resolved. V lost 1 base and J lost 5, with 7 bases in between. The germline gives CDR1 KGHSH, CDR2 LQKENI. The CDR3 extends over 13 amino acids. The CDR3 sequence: CASSPRRGDTQYF. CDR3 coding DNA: TGTGCCAGCTCACCACGTCGCGGAGATACGCAGTATTTT. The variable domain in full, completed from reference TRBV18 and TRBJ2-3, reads NAGVMQNPRHLVRRRGQEARLRCSPMKGHSHVYWYRQLPEEGLKFMVYLQKENIIDESGMPKERFSAEFPKEGPSILRIQQVVRGDSAAYFCASSPRRGDTQYFGPGTRLTVL.

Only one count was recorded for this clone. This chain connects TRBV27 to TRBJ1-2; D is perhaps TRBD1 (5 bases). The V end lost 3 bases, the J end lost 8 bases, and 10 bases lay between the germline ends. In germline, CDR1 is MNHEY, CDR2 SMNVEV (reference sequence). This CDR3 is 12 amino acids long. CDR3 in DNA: TGTGCCAGCAGTTTTCGGGGGGAGGGCTACACCTTC. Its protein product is CASSFRGEGYTF.

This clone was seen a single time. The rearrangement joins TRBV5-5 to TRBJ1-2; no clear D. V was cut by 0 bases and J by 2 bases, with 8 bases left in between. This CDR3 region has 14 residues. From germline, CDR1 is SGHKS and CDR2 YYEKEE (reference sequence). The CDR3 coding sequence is TGTGCCAGCAGCTTGGAACGGCTGAACTATGGCTACACCTTC. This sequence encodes CASSLERLNYGYTF.

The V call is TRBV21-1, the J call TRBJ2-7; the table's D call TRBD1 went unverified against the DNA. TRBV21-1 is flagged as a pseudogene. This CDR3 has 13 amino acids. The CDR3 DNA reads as TGTGCCAGCCGGACAGGGGAGGGCTACGAGCAGTACTTC. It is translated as CASRTGEGYEQYF.

CDR3 residues: CASSGGYWNEQFF. The CDR3 DNA reads TGTGCCAGCAGTGGGGGCTATTGGAATGAGCAGTTCTTC. The chain employs TRBV6-1 and TRBJ2-1; weak D call: TRBD1 (5 bases). The CDR3 is made up of 13 amino acids. Trimming left V 4 bases short and J 7 bases short, with 11 bases between. Germline CDR1 reads MNHNS; CDR2 reads SASEGT.

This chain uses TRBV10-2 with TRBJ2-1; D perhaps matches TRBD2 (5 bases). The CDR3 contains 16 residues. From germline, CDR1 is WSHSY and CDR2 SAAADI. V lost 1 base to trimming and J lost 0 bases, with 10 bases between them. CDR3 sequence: CASSELSGSSYNEQFF. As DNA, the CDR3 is TGCGCCAGCAGTGAGTTAAGCGGCAGCTCCTACAATGAGCAGTTCTTC.

CDR3 coding DNA: TGTGCCAGCAGCTTTACACTAGCACCAGATACGCAGTATTTT. Its translation: CASSFTLAPDTQYF. The rearrangement links TRBV7-8 to TRBJ2-3; maybe TRBD2 (6 bases). Trimming shortened V by 3 bases and J by 4 bases, and 11 bases separated the two germline ends. The CDR3 length is 14 residues. Germline CDR1 and CDR2: SGHVS and FQNEAQ.

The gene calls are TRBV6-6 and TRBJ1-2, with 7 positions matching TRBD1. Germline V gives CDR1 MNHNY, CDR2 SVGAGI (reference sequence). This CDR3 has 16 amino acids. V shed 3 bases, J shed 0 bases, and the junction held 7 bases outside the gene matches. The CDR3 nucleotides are TGTGCCAGCAGTTATTCAGGGGGGTTAGCTAACTATGGCTACACCTTC. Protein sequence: CASSYSGGLANYGYTF.

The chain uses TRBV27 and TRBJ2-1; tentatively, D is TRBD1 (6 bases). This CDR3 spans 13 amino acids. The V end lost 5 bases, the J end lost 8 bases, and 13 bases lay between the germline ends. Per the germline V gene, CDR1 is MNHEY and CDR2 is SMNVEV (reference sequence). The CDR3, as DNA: TGTGCCAGCAGTCTCAGGGGTCGCGATGAGCAGTTCTTC. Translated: CASSLRGRDEQFF.

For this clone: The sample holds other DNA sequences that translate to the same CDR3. CDR3 loop: CASSYAGELFF. CDR3 nucleotide sequence: TGTGCCAGCAGTTATGCCGGGGAGCTGTTTTTT. This chain uses TRBV6-5 with TRBJ2-2, with D unclear. Germline loops: CDR1 MNHEY, CDR2 SVGAGI. This CDR3 has 11 residues. The V end was cut by 3 bases, the J end by 6 bases, with 2 bases between.

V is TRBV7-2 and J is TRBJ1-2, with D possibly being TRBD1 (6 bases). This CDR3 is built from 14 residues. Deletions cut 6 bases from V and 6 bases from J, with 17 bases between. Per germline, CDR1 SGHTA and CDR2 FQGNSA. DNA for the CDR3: TGTGCCAGCAGACCGGGGGGGGCCGGAAATGGCTACACCTTC. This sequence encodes CASRPGGAGNGYTF.

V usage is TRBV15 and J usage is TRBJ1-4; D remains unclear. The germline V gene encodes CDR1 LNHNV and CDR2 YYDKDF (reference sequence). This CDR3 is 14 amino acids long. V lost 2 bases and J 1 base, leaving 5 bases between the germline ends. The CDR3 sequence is CATSRTVTNEKLFF. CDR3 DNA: TGTGCCACCAGCAGAACAGTAACTAATGAAAAACTGTTTTTT.

DNA of the CDR3: TGTGCCAGCAGTTTGCAGGGCCAGTACTATAATTCACCCCTCCACTTT. Translation gives CASSLQGQYYNSPLHF. This sequence joins TRBV28 and TRBJ1-6; possibly TRBD1 for D (5 bases). Per germline, CDR1 MDHEN and CDR2 SYDVKM. Deletions cut 3 bases from V and 3 bases from J, with 12 bases between. This CDR3 is built from 16 residues.

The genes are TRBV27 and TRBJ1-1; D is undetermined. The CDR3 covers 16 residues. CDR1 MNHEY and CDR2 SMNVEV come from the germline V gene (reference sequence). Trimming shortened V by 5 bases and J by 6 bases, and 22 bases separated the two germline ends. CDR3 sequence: CASSPTLGLLGAEAFF. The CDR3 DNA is TGTGCCAGCAGTCCCACGCTGGGCCTTCTTGGGGCTGAAGCTTTCTTT.

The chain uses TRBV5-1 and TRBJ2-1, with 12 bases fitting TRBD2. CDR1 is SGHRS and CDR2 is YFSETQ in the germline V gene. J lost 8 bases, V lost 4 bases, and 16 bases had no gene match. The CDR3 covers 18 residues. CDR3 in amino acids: CASSLLSSGRGKGDEQFF. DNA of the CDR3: TGCGCCAGCAGCCTCCTTTCTAGCGGGAGGGGAAAGGGCGATGAGCAGTTCTTC.

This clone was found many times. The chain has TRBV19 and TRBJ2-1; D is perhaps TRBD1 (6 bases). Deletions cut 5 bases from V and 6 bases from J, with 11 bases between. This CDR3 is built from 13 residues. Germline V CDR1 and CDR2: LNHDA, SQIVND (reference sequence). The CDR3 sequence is CASSLGQSNEQFF. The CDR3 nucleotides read TGTGCCAGTAGTCTGGGACAAAGCAATGAGCAGTTCTTC.